A selection of T cell receptor beta chains follows, all from one sample in a study of shared clonotypes between healthy human individuals. Sequenced by immunoSEQ multiplex PCR; TCRdb stores in-frame clones only, minus some. The sample holds around 2.1 million clones, approximately 94% seen once. Material for sequencing was naive CD4+ T cells sorted from blood. These receptors were obtained from a man younger than 35 in good health. The CDR3 runs from the conserved cysteine through the conserved F or W. The order of the fields is J gene, V gene, clone size, D gene, CDR3 protein, CDR3 DNA. The D gene is left open where the match is weak. Size tells how often a clone was seen (once, few, many) or the class of an expanded clone, and some rows leave it out.

>TRBJ1-3|TRBV9|NA|NA
CASSVDPAGRSGNTIYF
TGTGCCAGCAGCGTAGACCCGGCAGGGCGATCTGGAAACACCATATATTTT
>TRBJ2-7|TRBV10-3|NA|TRBD1
CAIRSGTGENEQYF
TGTGCCATCAGGTCCGGGACAGGGGAGAACGAGCAGTACTTC
>TRBJ1-5|TRBV6-6|NA|NA
CASSTGTTGSNQPQHF
TGTGCCAGCAGTACCGGGACGACCGGTAGCAATCAGCCCCAGCATTTT
>TRBJ2-7|TRBV5-1|NA|NA
CASSLEGGLPRTYEQYF
TGCGCCAGCAGCTTGGAAGGGGGACTTCCGAGGACTTACGAGCAGTACTTC
>TRBJ2-7|TRBV5-4|NA|TRBD1
CASSLGDRGYEQYF
TGTGCCAGCAGCTTGGGGGACAGGGGATACGAGCAGTACTTC
>TRBJ1-5|TRBV6-6|NA|NA
CASSSPSINQPQHF
TGTGCCAGCAGTTCCCCCTCAATCAATCAGCCCCAGCATTTT
>TRBJ2-7|TRBV27|NA|TRBD1
CASSLTDRGGEQYF
TGTGCCAGCAGTTTAACGGACAGGGGAGGCGAGCAGTACTTC
>TRBJ2-2|TRBV10-3|NA|TRBD2
CAISESSGTSPGNTGELFF
TGTGCCATCAGTGAGTCATCCGGGACTAGCCCGGGGAACACCGGGGAGCTGTTTTTT
>TRBJ2-3|TRBV2|NA|NA
CASRSAVRSDTQYF
TGTGCCAGCAGATCGGCCGTTCGGTCAGATACGCAGTATTTT
>TRBJ1-1|TRBV7-9|NA|NA
CASSLVEVGAFF
TGTGCCAGCAGCTTAGTCGAGGTCGGGGCTTTCTTT
>TRBJ1-2|TRBV4-2|once|NA
CASSHDKGPQANYGYTF
TGTGCCAGCAGCCACGATAAGGGTCCCCAAGCTAACTATGGCTACACCTTC
>TRBJ2-1|TRBV2|NA|TRBD2
CASSGSGRVVNEQFF
TGTGCCAGCAGCGGCAGCGGGAGGGTGGTGAATGAGCAGTTCTTC
>TRBJ1-2|TRBV28|NA|NA
CASRIFRDTNYGYTF
TGTGCCAGCAGGATTTTCCGGGACACAAACTATGGCTACACCTTC
>TRBJ2-4|TRBV5-1|NA|TRBD2
CASSLEGGIAKNIQYF
TGCGCCAGCAGCTTGGAGGGAGGGATAGCCAAAAACATTCAGTACTTC
>TRBJ1-1|TRBV28|NA|TRBD1
CASSPGQGLSLEAFF
TGTGCCAGCAGCCCAGGACAGGGCCTTTCCCTCGAAGCTTTCTTT
>TRBJ2-5|TRBV4-1|NA|NA
CASSHQGTQYF
TGCGCCAGCAGCCATCAGGGGACCCAGTACTTC
>TRBJ1-5|TRBV18|NA|NA
CASSPGRYNQPQHF
TGTGCCAGCTCACCGGGACGGTACAATCAGCCCCAGCATTTT
>TRBJ2-7|TRBV25-1|NA|NA
CASSERDIPYEQYF
TGTGCCAGCAGTGAACGGGACATACCCTACGAGCAGTACTTC
>TRBJ2-1|TRBV2|NA|NA
CASSEHRGGDEQFF
TGTGCCAGCAGTGAACACAGGGGAGGAGATGAGCAGTTCTTC
>TRBJ1-2|TRBV6-4|NA|TRBD1
CASSGQAVGYGYTF
TGTGCCAGCAGCGGACAGGCCGTGGGCTATGGCTACACCTTC
>TRBJ1-2|TRBV5-1|NA|NA
CASSLDMRGYTF
TGCGCCAGCAGCTTGGATATGAGGGGCTACACCTTC
>TRBJ2-7|TRBV7-9|NA|NA
CASSLGRGPQNEQYF
TGTGCCAGCAGCTTAGGTCGGGGGCCTCAAAACGAGCAGTACTTC
>TRBJ1-6|TRBV4-1|NA|NA
CASSFTAYNSPLHF
TGCGCCAGCAGCTTTACAGCTTATAATTCACCCCTCCACTTT
>TRBJ2-5|TRBV11-2|NA|NA
CASSLRTLDGVEETQYF
TGTGCCAGCAGCTTAAGGACCCTAGACGGGGTAGAAGAGACCCAGTACTTC
>TRBJ1-6|TRBV2|once|NA
CASSVSGHSYNSPLHF
TGTGCCAGCAGTGTGTCCGGACACTCCTATAATTCACCCCTCCACTTT
>TRBJ2-7|TRBV4-1|once|TRBD2
CASSRTPGGLAGVYEQYF
TGCGCCAGCAGCCGCACCCCGGGGGGACTAGCGGGAGTCTACGAGCAGTACTTC
>TRBJ1-2|TRBV2|NA|TRBD1
CASSYRGPDGYTF
TGTGCCAGCAGCTACAGGGGGCCTGATGGCTACACCTTC
>TRBJ1-6|TRBV28|NA|NA
CASSFSGGTYNSPLHF
TGTGCCAGCAGTTTTAGTGGCGGGACCTATAATTCACCCCTCCACTTT
>TRBJ2-7|TRBV30|NA|TRBD1
CAWDGQGYEQYF
TGTGCCTGGGACGGACAGGGTTACGAGCAGTACTTC
>TRBJ2-5|TRBV6-5|NA|NA
CASSYGGDSETQYF
TGTGCCAGCAGTTACGGGGGTGATAGCGAGACCCAGTACTTC
>TRBJ1-2|TRBV5-6|NA|TRBD1
CASSRDRGNGYTF
TGTGCCAGCAGCCGCGACAGGGGAAATGGCTACACCTTC
>TRBJ2-2|TRBV5-5|once|TRBD2
CASSWGPRGGNTGELFF
TGTGCCAGCAGCTGGGGCCCGCGCGGGGGGAACACCGGGGAGCTGTTTTTT
>TRBJ2-5|TRBV14|NA|NA
CASSQVGTQYF
TGTGCCAGCAGCCAAGTCGGGACCCAGTACTTC
>TRBJ2-7|TRBV28|NA|NA
CASSFPRTGTLYEQYF
TGTGCCAGCAGCTTCCCCCGGACCGGGACCCTCTACGAGCAGTACTTC
>TRBJ2-7|TRBV15|NA|NA
CATSRDRPGGGYEQYF
TGTGCCACCAGCAGAGATAGGCCAGGGGGAGGCTACGAGCAGTACTTC
>TRBJ1-4|TRBV6-5|NA|NA
CASSYDPPGASEKLFF
TGTGCCAGCAGTTACGACCCCCCAGGGGCATCTGAAAAACTGTTTTTT
>TRBJ2-1|TRBV10-2|NA|TRBD2
CAITTSGRGNEQFF
TGCGCCATCACGACTAGCGGGAGGGGCAATGAGCAGTTCTTC
>TRBJ2-1|TRBV25-1|NA|NA
CATALRGEGNEQFF
TGTGCCACCGCTTTGAGGGGGGAGGGTAATGAGCAGTTCTTC
>TRBJ2-7|TRBV6-1|NA|TRBD1
CASSDGTGTYEQYF
TGTGCCAGCAGTGACGGGACAGGGACCTACGAGCAGTACTTC
>TRBJ2-1|TRBV2|NA|TRBD2
CASSEGRAGGAEQFF
TGTGCCAGCAGTGAAGGTCGAGCGGGAGGGGCTGAGCAGTTCTTC
>TRBJ2-5|TRBV7-2|NA|TRBD1
CASQGASTQYF
TGTGCCAGCCAGGGGGCATCGACCCAGTACTTC
>TRBJ2-7|TRBV5-4|NA|TRBD2
CASSKLAGGLYEQYF
TGTGCCAGCAGCAAACTAGCGGGAGGCCTCTACGAGCAGTACTTC
>TRBJ2-3|TRBV30|NA|TRBD2
CAWATSGRKTDTQYF
TGTGCCTGGGCTACTAGCGGGAGAAAAACAGATACGCAGTATTTT
>TRBJ1-2|TRBV7-2|NA|TRBD1
CASEGQGEVGYTF
TGTGCCAGCGAGGGACAGGGGGAGGTTGGCTACACCTTC
>TRBJ2-7|TRBV15|NA|TRBD2
CATSRVAGGLYEQYF
TGTGCCACCAGCAGAGTAGCGGGGGGGCTATACGAGCAGTACTTC
>TRBJ1-2|TRBV19|NA|NA
CASSIPGPYGYTF
TGTGCCAGTAGTATCCCAGGACCCTATGGCTACACCTTC
>TRBJ2-2|TRBV18|NA|TRBD1
CASSLRQGNTGELFF
TGTGCCAGCTCACTTCGACAGGGGAACACCGGGGAGCTGTTTTTT
>TRBJ2-2|TRBV2|NA|NA
CASRRLSGELFF
TGTGCCAGCAGACGATTATCCGGGGAGCTGTTTTTT
>TRBJ1-2|TRBV7-2|NA|TRBD1
CASSPGQGNGYTF
TGTGCCAGCAGTCCCGGACAGGGGAATGGCTACACCTTC
>TRBJ1-2|TRBV5-1|NA|TRBD1
CASSEGPGTGDYGYTF
TGCGCCAGCAGCGAGGGCCCTGGGACAGGGGACTATGGCTACACCTTC
>TRBJ2-7|TRBV6-5|NA|NA
CASSGDGVGDYEQYF
TGTGCCAGCAGCGGGGACGGCGTAGGAGACTACGAGCAGTACTTC
>TRBJ1-1|TRBV7-9|NA|NA
CASSLAGTQRPNTEAFF
TGTGCCAGCAGCTTAGCCGGGACACAGAGACCTAACACTGAAGCTTTCTTT
>TRBJ2-5|TRBV5-1|NA|TRBD1
CASSRNDRAETQYF
TGCGCCAGCAGCCGGAACGACAGGGCAGAGACCCAGTACTTC